This T cell receptor (beta chain) is from a study of blood T cell repertoires in COVID-19. Across the whole study: Spain, Italy and the United States supplied samples that represented acute and convalescent COVID-19. Nucleic acid was either cDNA or gDNA, and it came from T cells, B-cell-depleted T cells, or PBMCs.

Per the germline V gene, CDR1 is SGHRS and CDR2 is YFSETQ. There are 16 residues in the CDR3. After removal of 4 bases from V and 0 bases from J, the junction contained 4 bases not matched to a gene. On this clone itself: Additional DNA sequences in this sample encode the identical CDR3.

As handled by the study authors: Quantification of nucleated cells was approximated via reference gene primer amplification. This table comes from immunoSEQ multiplex PCR, and its TCRdb copy is limited to in-frame clones, with some not included. Clonal size and the V and J genes are those of that table, whereas D and trimming came from the DNA. The sample comprises 310,000 or so clones, around 88% of which are singletons, and approximately 2% rests with the top ten. This sequence was found in a woman aged 25 to 39 who had recovered from COVID-19. The rearrangement links TRBV5-1 to TRBJ2-3; 11 positions match TRBD2. Sequencing was done on a sample of peripheral blood. The CDR3 region is CASSPGLAVSTDTQYF. The CDR3 region has the DNA TGCGCCAGCAGCCCGGGACTAGCGGTGAGCACAGATACGCAGTATTTT.